This T cell receptor beta chain was retrieved from a study of blood T cell repertoires in COVID-19. Study-wide context: From the United States, Italy and Spain came samples of acute and convalescent COVID-19. T cells, B-cell-depleted T cells, or PBMCs provided the cDNA or gDNA that served as material.

Source study methods: Reference gene primers were amplified, and this amplification served to estimate nucleated cell counts. Here immunoSEQ multiplex PCR was the method, and the copy in TCRdb shows in-frame clones only, minus some. V, J and clone size are those of that table, while D and trimming were read from the DNA. Of 75,000 to 100,000 clones listed, roughly four fifths are singletons. The sequence derives from a man in his fifties or sixties with active or convalescent COVID-19. The sample comprised peripheral blood.

DNA of the CDR3: TGTGCCTGGAGCCGGACAGGGAGGACTAATGAGCAGTTCTTC. This sequence encodes CAWSRTGRTNEQFF. This chain links TRBV30 with TRBJ2-1, with 8 bases lining up with TRBD1. Germline V gives CDR1 GTSNPN, CDR2 SVGIG (reference sequence). V was pared by 3 bases and J by 7 bases, with 8 bases of the junction left unmatched. CDR3 length equals 14 residues.